This T cell receptor (beta chain) was obtained from a study of persistence of HIV-infected CD4 T cells (dated by TCRdb to the early 2020s). Turning to the overall study: The median time the participants had spent on suppressive ART was more than 7 years. Peripheral blood samples of up to about 200 mL were obtained at multiple time points, with the exception of two participants, for whom leukapheresis was performed at a single time point. Anti-CD3/anti-CD28 stimulation activated a higher proportion of cells, with a lower memory fraction, than antigen stimulation. The study isolated CMV- and HIV-1 Gag-responding CD4+ T cells from ART-treated individuals to examine antigen-driven clonal expansion of HIV-1-infected cells. The clonality of all cells in each sorted population was assessed by TCRbeta sequencing, whereas the clonality of infected cells was assessed by proviral sequencing. Cross-participant TCR cluster analysis included roughly eight participants for CMV and 6 or 7 participants for Gag.

Broad study findings and their caveats: Few individuals were included in the study, and only a limited range of antigens was tested. TCR oligoclonality correlated with proviral oligoclonality within the same sorted populations. Degenerate expanded CDR3beta sequences were enriched in antigen-responding cells, suggesting convergent selection of CD4+ responses to CMV and Gag. TCRbeta richness in CMV- and Gag-responding cells was significantly lower than in anti-CD3/anti-CD28-responding cells; CMV-responding cells had higher oligoclonality than CD3/CD28-stimulated and Gag-responding cells. Because the TCR analyses were done in bulk, restricting them to just the rare CMV-responding cells that actually carried HIV-1 proviruses was not possible.

Interpreted using the paper, the treatment or condition label stands for: suppressive antiretroviral therapy. Cells were stimulated with anti-CD3/anti-CD28 magnetic beads as a nonspecific positive control representing the CD4+ T cell repertoire. Responding CD4+ T cells were sorted on the basis of upregulation of both CD40 ligand and CD69. Participants were HIV-1-infected adults who started suppressive ART during chronic infection. For at least 4 years, the participants' plasma HIV-1 RNA had been undetectable, below 50 copies/mL. To be included, participants needed a CD4+ T cell count above 400 cells/uL and a positive CMV serology. Before stimulation, PBMCs were isolated using density centrifugation and depleted of CD8+ T cells. Stimulation of CD8-depleted PBMCs was carried out for approximately 17 hours with anti-CD28/CD49d costimulation, CD40-blocking antibody and enfuvirtide, to prevent new infections. Cell sorting was done on a Beckman Coulter MoFlo Legacy or XDP sorter, and dead cells were excluded with propidium iodide. Genomic DNA was extracted with the QIAamp DNA Mini Kit for samples above one million cells, otherwise with the Quick-DNA Microprep Kit.

TCRbeta repertoires were sequenced from genomic DNA with the immunoSEQ hsTCRB assay version 4 in survey mode. For TCRbeta sequencing, genomic DNA was diluted to 10 ng/uL, and up to roughly 1 ug was used per sample. The published analysis was carried out like this. TCRbeta data analysis was done in ImmunoSeq Analyzer 3.0, and diversity was calculated on productive nucleotide rearrangements. Lower-bound TCR diversity was estimated with the improved Chao index, and clonality with the Gini coefficient using the Immunarch R package. Nucleotide rearrangements that differed but encoded the same CDR3beta amino acid sequence were counted as separate clonotypes. TCRbeta sequences significantly enriched in antigen-responding cells relative to anti-CD3/anti-CD28-activated cells were identified by differential abundance analysis. TCRs were clustered by predicted peptide-MHC specificity with GLIPH2, both within individual participants and across merged participant data sets. This is the immuneACCESS table as TCRdb keeps it, with only in-frame sequences that have V and J called. A part of the clones is gone; compared with another copy, unresolved V genes explain less than half, and the rest is unexplained. V, J and clone size reflect that table, while D and trimming were determined from the DNA. Here the sample has 40,000 to 55,000 clones; 80% to 90% occur a single time. The ten biggest clones cover 3% to 3.5% of the sample.

On this clone: Which antigen it targets is not known. The input lacks base qualities; no much larger clone sits a single base away.

Material: CD4+ T cells sorted from PBMCs after approximately 20-hour stimulation, obtained from a patient who received antiretroviral therapy. Per the publication, the cell subset or site label means: CD40L+CD69+ CD4 T cells responding to anti-CD3/anti-CD28 beads, representing the overall repertoire. This receptor was obtained from an adult woman with HIV who was CMV-seropositive.

The CDR3 region has the sequence CASSLDGPSGRVNEQFF. The nucleotides read TGTGCCAGCAGCTTGGATGGGCCTAGCGGGAGGGTAAATGAGCAGTTCTTC. This chain joins TRBV5-4 to TRBJ2-1, and 12 bases in between align with TRBD2. Germline trimming: 0 bases from V, 7 bases from J; junction bases outside gene matches: 8. The germline V gene (reference sequence) yields SGHNT for CDR1 and YYREEE for CDR2. Taken from cysteine to phenylalanine, the CDR3 has 17 residues. The only DNA kept is the CDR3, 51 bases in frame from the first base.